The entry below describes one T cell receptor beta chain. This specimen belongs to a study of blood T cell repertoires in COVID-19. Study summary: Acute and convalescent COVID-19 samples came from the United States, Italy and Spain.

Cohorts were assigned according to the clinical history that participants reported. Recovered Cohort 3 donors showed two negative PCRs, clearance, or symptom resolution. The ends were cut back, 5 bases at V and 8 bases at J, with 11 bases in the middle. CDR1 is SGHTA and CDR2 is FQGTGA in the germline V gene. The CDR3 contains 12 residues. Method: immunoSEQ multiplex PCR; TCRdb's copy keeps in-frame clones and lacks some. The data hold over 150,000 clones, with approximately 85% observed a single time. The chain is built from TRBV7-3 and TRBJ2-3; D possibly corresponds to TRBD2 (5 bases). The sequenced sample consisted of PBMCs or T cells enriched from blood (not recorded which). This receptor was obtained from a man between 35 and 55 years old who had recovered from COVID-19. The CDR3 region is CASSEGGGTQYF. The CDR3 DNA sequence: TGTGCCAGCAGCGAAGGAGGCGGTACGCAGTATTTT.